Below, 9 T cell receptor beta chains from the same sample are listed, as sequenced in a study of cytomegalovirus exposure and HLA in healthy donors. Vbeta (60) and Jbeta (13) primers were used in the PCR. Profiled with immunoSEQ multiplex PCR; TCRdb holds only in-frame clones, not every one. The table lists about 78,000 clones, around 58% of them singletons. Sequencing was carried out using PBMCs. The receptors originated from a man aged 30-40 years in good health and CMV-seropositive.

CDR3 coding DNA: TGTGCCAGCAGCTTTCGGTCAACTAATGAAAAACTGTTTTTT. Its protein is CASSFRSTNEKLFF. The rearrangement joins TRBV5-6 to TRBJ1-4; D call uncertain. This CDR3 has 14 amino acids. Germline V gene lookup returns CDR1 SGHDT and CDR2 YYEEEE. V lost 2 bases and J 0 bases, leaving 5 bases between the germline ends. The full variable domain, completed using reference TRBV5-6 and TRBJ1-4, is DAGVTQSPTHLIKTRGQQVTLRCSPKSGHDTVSWYQQALGQGPQFIFQYYEEEERQRGNFPDRFSGHQFPNYSSELNVNALLLGDSALYLCASSFRSTNEKLFFGSGTQLSVL.

The chain joins TRBV12-5 to TRBJ2-7, with D unresolved. Germline assignment: CDR1 LGHNT and CDR2 FRNRAP. V was clipped by 6 bases and J by 4 bases, with 19 bases between them. This CDR3 is built from 15 residues. Here the CDR3 reads CASGTPRVSHYEQYF. The CDR3 bases are TGTGCTAGTGGCACCCCCCGGGTATCCCATTACGAGCAGTACTTC.

The rearrangement uses TRBV4-2 and TRBJ2-1; maybe TRBD2 (6 bases). Germline-derived CDR1 and CDR2 are LGHNA and YNFKEQ. The CDR3 loop spans 19 amino acids. The V end was cut by 0 bases, the J end by 6 bases, with 24 bases between. CDR3 nucleotide sequence: TGTGCCAGCAGCCAAGATAGCCGCCCGGGTCGGGGGTTGATCAATGAGCAGTTCTTC. Protein sequence: CASSQDSRPGRGLINEQFF.

The chain has TRBV4-2 and TRBJ2-2; no clear D gene. Germline loops: CDR1 LGHNA, CDR2 YNFKEQ. The CDR3 spans 16 residues. Trimming stripped 0 bases from V and 2 bases from J, with 10 bases between. The CDR3 spells CASSQDVAANTGELFF. The CDR3 DNA reads as TGTGCCAGCAGCCAAGACGTGGCGGCCAACACCGGGGAGCTGTTTTTT.

This clone was counted only a few times. This chain links TRBV5-6 with TRBJ1-4, with 7 nucleotides matching TRBD1. Trimming removed 4 bases from V and 6 bases from J; junction bases left unmatched: 3. The CDR3 consists of 13 residues. The germline V gene encodes CDR1 SGHDT and CDR2 YYEEEE. CDR3 coding DNA: TGTGCCAGCAGCATCGACAGGGATGAAAAACTGTTTTTT. It is translated as CASSIDRDEKLFF.

The V and J genes are TRBV9 and TRBJ2-5; TRBD2 agrees at 8 bases. V trimming: 4 bases; J trimming: 4 bases; junction bases outside the gene matches: 9. Germline V gives CDR1 SGDLS, CDR2 YYNGEE. The CDR3 runs to 15 residues. This CDR3 reads CASSPEGRGAETQYF. CDR3 sequence (DNA): TGTGCCAGCAGCCCAGAGGGGCGGGGGGCAGAGACCCAGTACTTC.

This clone came up a few times. Its ends do not fully match the called genes, so a read error is possible. The V call is TRBV7-7, the J call TRBJ2-7; unclear D gene. This CDR3 is built from 13 residues. Per the germline V gene, CDR1 is SSHAT and CDR2 is FNYEAQ (reference sequence). The CDR3 sequence is CASSLVRGDEQYF. CDR3 DNA sequence: TGTGCTAGCAGCTTAGTGCGCGGAGACGAGCAGTACTTC.

A few counts support this clone. The chain couples TRBV13 to TRBJ1-1; maybe TRBD1 (5 bases). V was trimmed by 8 bases and J by 0 bases, leaving 13 bases between them. Germline V CDR1 and CDR2: PRHDT, FYEKMQ (reference sequence). This CDR3 region has 14 residues. CDR3: CASARRGMNTEAFF. The CDR3 nucleotides are TGTGCCAGCGCCCGCCGGGGGATGAACACTGAAGCTTTCTTT.

The chain links TRBV7-8 to TRBJ2-7; D gene uncertain. This CDR3 region has 16 residues. CDR1 and CDR2 from the germline V gene are SGHVS and FQNEAQ. Trimming cost V 0 bases and J 6 bases, with 18 bases left between them. For the CDR3, the DNA is TGTGCCAGCAGCTTAGCGATCCGAGAGCTCCCCTCCGAGCAGTACTTC. Translating gives CASSLAIRELPSEQYF.